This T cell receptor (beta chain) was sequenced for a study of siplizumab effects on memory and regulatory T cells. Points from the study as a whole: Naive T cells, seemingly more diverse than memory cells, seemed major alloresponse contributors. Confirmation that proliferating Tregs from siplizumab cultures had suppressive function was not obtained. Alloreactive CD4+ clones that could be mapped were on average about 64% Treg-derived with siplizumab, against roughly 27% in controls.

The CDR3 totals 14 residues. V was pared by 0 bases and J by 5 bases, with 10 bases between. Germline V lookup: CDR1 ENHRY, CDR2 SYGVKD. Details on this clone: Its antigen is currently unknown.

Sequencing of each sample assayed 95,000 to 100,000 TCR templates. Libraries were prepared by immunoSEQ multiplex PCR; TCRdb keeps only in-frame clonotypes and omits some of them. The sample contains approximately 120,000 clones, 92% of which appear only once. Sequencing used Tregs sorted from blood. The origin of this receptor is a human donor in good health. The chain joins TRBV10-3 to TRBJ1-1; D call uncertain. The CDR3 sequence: CAISESSARTEAFF. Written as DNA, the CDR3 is TGTGCCATCAGTGAGTCGAGTGCGCGGACTGAAGCTTTCTTT.